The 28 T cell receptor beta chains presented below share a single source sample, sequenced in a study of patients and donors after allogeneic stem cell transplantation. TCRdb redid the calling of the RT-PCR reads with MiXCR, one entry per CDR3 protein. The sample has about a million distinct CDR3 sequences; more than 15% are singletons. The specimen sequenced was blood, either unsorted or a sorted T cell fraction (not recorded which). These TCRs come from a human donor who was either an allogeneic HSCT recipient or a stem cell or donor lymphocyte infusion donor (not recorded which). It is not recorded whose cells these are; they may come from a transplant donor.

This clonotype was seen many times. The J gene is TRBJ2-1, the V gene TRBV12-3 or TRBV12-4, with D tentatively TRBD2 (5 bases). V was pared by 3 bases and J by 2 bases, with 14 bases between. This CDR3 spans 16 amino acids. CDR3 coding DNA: TGTGCCAGCAGTTTCCAGCGGCCAACGCCCTACAATGAGCAGTTCTTC. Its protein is CASSFQRPTPYNEQFF.

The CDR3 nucleotides read TGTGCCAGCAGTGTCCTTTCCGACTACGAGCAGTACTTC. It encodes CASSVLSDYEQYF. The chain uses TRBV2 and TRBJ2-7; D is unresolved. The V end was cut by 4 bases, the J end by 3 bases, with 10 bases between. The length of the CDR3 is 13 residues. Germline assignment: CDR1 SNHLY and CDR2 FYNNEI.

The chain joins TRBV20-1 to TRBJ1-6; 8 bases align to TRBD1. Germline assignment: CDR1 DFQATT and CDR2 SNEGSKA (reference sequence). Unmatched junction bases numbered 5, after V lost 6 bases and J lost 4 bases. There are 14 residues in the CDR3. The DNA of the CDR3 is TGCAGTGCCCGGACAGGGAATTATAATTCACCCCTCCACTTT. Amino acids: CSARTGNYNSPLHF.

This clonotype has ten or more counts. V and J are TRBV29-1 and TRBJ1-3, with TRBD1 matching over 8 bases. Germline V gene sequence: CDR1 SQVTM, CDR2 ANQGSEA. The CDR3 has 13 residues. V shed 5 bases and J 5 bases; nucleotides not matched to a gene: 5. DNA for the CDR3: TGCAGCGTTATGGACAGGGTTAGAAACACCATATATTTT. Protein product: CSVMDRVRNTIYF.

This chain's CDR3 is CASSLADPTYEQYF. The CDR3 coding sequence is TGTGCCAGCAGCTTGGCGGATCCTACCTACGAGCAGTACTTC. The V call is TRBV7-2, the J call TRBJ2-7, with D unclear. CDR1 SGHTA and CDR2 FQGNSA come from the germline V gene. The CDR3 totals 14 residues. V lost 3 bases, J lost 2 bases, and 11 bases lay in between.

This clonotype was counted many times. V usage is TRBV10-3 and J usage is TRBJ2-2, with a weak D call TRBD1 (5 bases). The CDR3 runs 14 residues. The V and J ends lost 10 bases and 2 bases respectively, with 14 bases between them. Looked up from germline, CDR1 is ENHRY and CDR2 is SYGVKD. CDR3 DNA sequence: TGTGCCACCCGTTTGGGGCCTAACACCGGGGAGCTGTTTTTT. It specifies CATRLGPNTGELFF.

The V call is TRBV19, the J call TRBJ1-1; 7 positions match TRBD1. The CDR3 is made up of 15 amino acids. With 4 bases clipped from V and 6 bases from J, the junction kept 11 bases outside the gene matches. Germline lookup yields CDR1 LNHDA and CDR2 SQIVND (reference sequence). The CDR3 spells CASSTRNPTGSEAFF. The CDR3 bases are TGTGCCAGTAGTACCCGTAATCCGACAGGGTCTGAAGCTTTCTTT.

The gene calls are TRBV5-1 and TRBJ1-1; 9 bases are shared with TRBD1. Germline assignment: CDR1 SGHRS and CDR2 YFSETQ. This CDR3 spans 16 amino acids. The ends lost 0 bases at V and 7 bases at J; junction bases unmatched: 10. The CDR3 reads CASSLGGQGPFGEAFF. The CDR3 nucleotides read TGCGCCAGCAGCTTGGGGGGACAGGGCCCTTTCGGTGAAGCTTTCTTT. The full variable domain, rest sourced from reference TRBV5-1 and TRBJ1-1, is KAGVTQTPRYLIKTRGQQVTLSCSPISGHRSVSWYQQTPGQGLQFLFEYFSETQRNKGNFPGRFSGRQFSNSRSEMNVSTLELGDSALYLCASSLGGQGPFGEAFFGQGTRLTVV.

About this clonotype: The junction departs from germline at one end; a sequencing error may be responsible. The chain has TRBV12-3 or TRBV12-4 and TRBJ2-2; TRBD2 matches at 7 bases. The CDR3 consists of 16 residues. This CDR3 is CASSLALAAFTGELVF. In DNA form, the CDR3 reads TGTGCCAGCAGCCTCGCCCTAGCGGCCTTCACCGGGGAGCTGGTTTTT.

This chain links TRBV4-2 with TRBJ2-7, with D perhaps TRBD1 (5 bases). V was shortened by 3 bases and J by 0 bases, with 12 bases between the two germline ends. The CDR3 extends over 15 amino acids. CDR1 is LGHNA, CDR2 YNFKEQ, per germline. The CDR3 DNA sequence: TGTGCCAGCAGCCAGTTACAGGCGAGCTCCTACGAGCAGTACTTC. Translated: CASSQLQASSYEQYF.

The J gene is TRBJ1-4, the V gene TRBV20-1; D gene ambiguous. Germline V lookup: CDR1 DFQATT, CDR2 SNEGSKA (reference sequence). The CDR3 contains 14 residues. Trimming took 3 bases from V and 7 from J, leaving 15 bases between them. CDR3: CSASVRGWGEKLFF. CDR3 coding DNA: TGCAGTGCTAGTGTTCGGGGTTGGGGTGAAAAACTGTTTTTT.

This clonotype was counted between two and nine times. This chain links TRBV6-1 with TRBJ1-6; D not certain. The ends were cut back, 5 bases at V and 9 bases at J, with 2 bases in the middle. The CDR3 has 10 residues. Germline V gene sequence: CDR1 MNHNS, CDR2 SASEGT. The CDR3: CASSSSPLHF. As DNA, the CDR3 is TGTGCCAGCAGTAGTTCACCCCTCCACTTT.

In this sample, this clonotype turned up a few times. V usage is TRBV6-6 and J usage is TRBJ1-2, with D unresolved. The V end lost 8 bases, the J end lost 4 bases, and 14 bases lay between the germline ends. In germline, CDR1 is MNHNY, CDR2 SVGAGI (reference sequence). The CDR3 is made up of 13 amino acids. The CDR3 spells CASLEKGGYGYTF. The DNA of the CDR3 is TGTGCCAGCCTGGAGAAGGGAGGCTATGGCTACACCTTC.

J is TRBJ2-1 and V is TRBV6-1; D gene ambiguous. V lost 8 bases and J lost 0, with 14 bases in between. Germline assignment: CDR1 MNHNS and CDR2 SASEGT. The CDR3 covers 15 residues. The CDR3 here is CASPSAQSSYNEQFF. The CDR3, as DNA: TGTGCCAGCCCTTCCGCGCAGAGCTCCTACAATGAGCAGTTCTTC.

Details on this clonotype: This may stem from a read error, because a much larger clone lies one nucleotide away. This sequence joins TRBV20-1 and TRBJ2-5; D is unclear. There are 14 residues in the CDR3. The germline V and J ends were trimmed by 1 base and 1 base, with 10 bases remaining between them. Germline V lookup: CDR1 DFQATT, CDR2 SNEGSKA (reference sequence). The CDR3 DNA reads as TGCAGTGCTAGAGTAGACTGTGTCCAAGAGACCCAGTACTTC. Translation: CSARVDCVQETQYF.

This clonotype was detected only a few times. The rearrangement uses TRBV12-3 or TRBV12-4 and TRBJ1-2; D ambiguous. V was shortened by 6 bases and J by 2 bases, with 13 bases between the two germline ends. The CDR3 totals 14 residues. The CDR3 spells CASSPFGRNYGYTF. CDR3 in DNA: TGTGCCAGCAGCCCCTTTGGCCGAAACTATGGCTACACCTTC.

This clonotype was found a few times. The CDR3 loop reads CATSDPVDNNEQFF. The CDR3 coding sequence is TGTGCCACCAGTGACCCGGTAGATAACAATGAGCAGTTCTTC. The chain joins TRBV24-1 to TRBJ2-1, with D uncertain. CDR3 length equals 14 residues. Per germline, CDR1 KGHDR and CDR2 SFDVKD. V was clipped by 4 bases and J by 5 bases, with 11 bases between them.

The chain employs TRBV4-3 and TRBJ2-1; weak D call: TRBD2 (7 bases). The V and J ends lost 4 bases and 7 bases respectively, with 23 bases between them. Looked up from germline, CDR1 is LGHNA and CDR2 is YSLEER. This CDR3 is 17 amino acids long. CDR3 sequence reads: CASSPSVGGGRKNEQFF. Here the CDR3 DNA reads TGCGCCAGCAGCCCCAGTGTGGGGGGGGGCCGTAAGAATGAGCAGTTCTTC.

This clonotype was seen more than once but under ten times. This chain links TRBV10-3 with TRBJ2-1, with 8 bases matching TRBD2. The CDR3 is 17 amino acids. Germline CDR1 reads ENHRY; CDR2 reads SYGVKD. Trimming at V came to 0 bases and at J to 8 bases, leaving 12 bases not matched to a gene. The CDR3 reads CAISESLFSGGRDEQFF. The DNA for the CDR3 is TGTGCCATCAGTGAGTCCTTATTCAGCGGGGGAAGGGATGAGCAGTTCTTC.

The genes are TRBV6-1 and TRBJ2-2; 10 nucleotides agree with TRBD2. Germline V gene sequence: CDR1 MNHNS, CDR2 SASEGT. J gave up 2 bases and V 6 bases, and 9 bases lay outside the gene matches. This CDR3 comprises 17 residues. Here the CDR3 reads CASRSDGLAANTGELFF. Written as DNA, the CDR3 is TGTGCCAGCAGATCAGACGGACTAGCGGCAAACACCGGGGAGCTGTTTTTT.

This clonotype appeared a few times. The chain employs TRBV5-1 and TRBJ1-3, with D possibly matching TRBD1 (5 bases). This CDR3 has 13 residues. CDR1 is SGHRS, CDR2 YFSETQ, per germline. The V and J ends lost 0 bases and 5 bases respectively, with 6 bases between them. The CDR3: CASSLEDRNTIYF. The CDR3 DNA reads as TGCGCCAGCAGCTTGGAGGACAGAAACACCATATATTTT.

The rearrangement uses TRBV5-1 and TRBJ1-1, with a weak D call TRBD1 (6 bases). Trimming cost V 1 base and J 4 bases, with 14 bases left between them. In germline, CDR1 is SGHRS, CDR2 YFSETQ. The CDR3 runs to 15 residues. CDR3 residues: CASSLTGPGVTEAFF. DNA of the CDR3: TGCGCCAGCAGCTTGACAGGGCCGGGGGTCACTGAAGCTTTCTTT.

Here the CDR3 DNA reads TGTGCCAGCAGCGTAGAAATAGCGGGGGGACAAGAGACCCAGTACTTC. Translated, it gives CASSVEIAGGQETQYF. This rearrangement joins TRBV9 to TRBJ2-5; 10 nucleotides match TRBD2. The CDR3 is made up of 16 amino acids. V shed 0 bases and J 2 bases; nucleotides not matched to a gene: 4. From germline, CDR1 is SGDLS and CDR2 YYNGEE.

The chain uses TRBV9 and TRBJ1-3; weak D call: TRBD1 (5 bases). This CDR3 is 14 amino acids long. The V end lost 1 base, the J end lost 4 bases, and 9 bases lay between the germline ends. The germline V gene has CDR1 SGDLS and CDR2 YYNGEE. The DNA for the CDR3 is TGTGCCAGCAGCGTACAGGACACAGGAAACACCATATATTTT. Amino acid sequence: CASSVQDTGNTIYF.

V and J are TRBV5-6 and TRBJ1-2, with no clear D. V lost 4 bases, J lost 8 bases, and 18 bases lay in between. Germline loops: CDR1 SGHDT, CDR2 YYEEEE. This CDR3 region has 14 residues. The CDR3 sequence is CASSPGGLGEGYTF. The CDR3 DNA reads TGTGCCAGCAGCCCAGGAGGACTCGGGGAAGGCTACACCTTC.

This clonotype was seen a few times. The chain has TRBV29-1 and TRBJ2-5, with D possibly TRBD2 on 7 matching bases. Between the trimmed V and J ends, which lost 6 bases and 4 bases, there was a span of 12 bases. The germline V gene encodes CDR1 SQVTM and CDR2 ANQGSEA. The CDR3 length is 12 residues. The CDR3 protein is CSVRGGGETQYF. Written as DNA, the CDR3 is TGCAGCGTACGCGGGGGCGGAGAGACCCAGTACTTC.

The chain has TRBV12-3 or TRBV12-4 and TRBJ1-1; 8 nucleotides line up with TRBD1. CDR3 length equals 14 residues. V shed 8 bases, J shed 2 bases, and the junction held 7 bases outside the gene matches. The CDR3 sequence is CASGTGGLNTEAFF. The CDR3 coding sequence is TGTGCCAGCGGAACAGGGGGTTTAAACACTGAAGCTTTCTTT.

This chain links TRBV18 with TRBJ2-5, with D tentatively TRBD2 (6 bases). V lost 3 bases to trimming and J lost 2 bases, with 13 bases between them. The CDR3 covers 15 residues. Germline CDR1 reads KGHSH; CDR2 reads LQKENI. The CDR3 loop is CASSPGWRGQETQYF. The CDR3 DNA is TGTGCCAGCTCACCCGGCTGGCGGGGTCAAGAGACCCAGTACTTC.